The 26 T cell receptor beta chains reported below all come from one sample, sequenced in a study of T cells in Graves' hyperthyroidism and ophthalmopathy. RNA transcripts provided the source from which TCR beta CDR3 regions were amplified. Researchers ran a first-round RT-PCR on the TCR CDR3 using the HTBI primer set. Each CDR3 protein gets one entry after TCRdb re-called the multiplex PCR reads with MiXCR. The data show 480,000 or so distinct CDR3 sequences, with 35% to 50% seen just once and around 47% held by the top ten. What was sequenced was peripheral blood or thyroid tissue (not recorded which). The receptor source for this set is an adult woman with Graves' disease, either hyperthyroidism or ophthalmopathy (not recorded which).

With respect to this clonotype: The junction differs from germline at one of its ends, possibly a read error. V is TRBV29-1 and J is TRBJ1-1; no clear D. Germline-derived CDR1 and CDR2 are SQVTM and ANQGSEA. There are 12 residues in the CDR3. CDR3 protein: CNVKRSNTEAFF. The CDR3 DNA reads as TGCAACGTTAAGCGTAGTAACACTGAAGCTTTCTTT.

Judged by abundance, this clonotype is medium-sized. The gene calls are TRBV7-8 and TRBJ1-5, with TRBD1 matching 8 bases. The junction had 4 bases not matched to a gene; V was cut back by 1 base and J by 5 bases. CDR3 length: 15 residues. Germline V CDR1 and CDR2: SGHVS, FQNEAQ. CDR3 nucleotides: TGTGCCAGCAGCTTAGGCAGGGGGCGCGATCAGCCCCAGCATTTT. Protein product: CASSLGRGRDQPQHF.

In its sample, this clonotype was seen once. V gene TRBV12-3 or TRBV12-4 combines with J gene TRBJ2-5; D not certain. V was pared by 3 bases and J by 1 base, with 6 bases between. CDR3 length: 13 residues. CDR3 sequence (DNA): TGTGCCAGCAGTTTCGGCACCCAAGAGACCCAGTACTTC. Its translation: CASSFGTQETQYF.

The chain joins TRBV20-1 to TRBJ1-2; TRBD1 is a possible D gene (5 bases). The germline gives CDR1 DFQATT, CDR2 SNEGSKA (reference sequence). This CDR3 spans 16 amino acids. V gave up 0 bases and J gave up 6 bases, with 20 bases separating them. The CDR3: CSARDKDTSGDDGYTF. CDR3 sequence (DNA): TGCAGTGCTAGAGACAAGGACACTTCCGGGGACGATGGCTACACCTTC.

This clonotype has ten or more counts. The V and J genes are TRBV11-2 and TRBJ1-1, with 8 nucleotides matching TRBD1. Germline V gene lookup returns CDR1 SGHAT and CDR2 FQNNGV. This CDR3 spans 14 amino acids. The V segment lost 6 bases and the J segment 1 base; nucleotides outside the gene matches: 4. The CDR3 loop reads CASSWGTGNTEAFF. As DNA, the CDR3 is TGTGCCAGCAGTTGGGGGACAGGGAACACTGAAGCTTTCTTT.

Concerning this clonotype itself: A clone one base away is much larger, so this may be a read error. The chain links TRBV6-1 to TRBJ1-2; 9 bases map to TRBD1. CDR1 is MNHNS and CDR2 is SASEGT in the germline V gene. This CDR3 comprises 13 residues. V lost 7 bases and J lost 6; bases outside the gene matches: 6. DNA of the CDR3: TGTGCCAGCAAAACTACAGGGGGCGATGGCTACACCTTC. Its protein is CASKTTGGDGYTF.

The CDR3 bases are TGTGCCAGCAGCCCGTTGGGGGGTCGGGAGCAGTACTTC. Translation: CASSPLGGREQYF. The rearrangement links TRBV7-2 to TRBJ2-7; D possibly corresponds to TRBD2 (6 bases). V lost 5 bases, J lost 7 bases, and 15 bases lay in between. The CDR3 sequence is 13 residues long. Germline CDR1 and CDR2: SGHTA and FQGNSA.

This chain links TRBV7-9 with TRBJ2-5; D is unclear. This CDR3 comprises 11 residues. V lost 3 bases to trimming and J lost 9 bases, with 8 bases between them. Germline V CDR1 and CDR2: SEHNR, FQNEAQ (reference sequence). CDR3 region: CASSFQSPQYF. The CDR3 DNA sequence: TGTGCCAGCAGCTTTCAGTCGCCCCAGTACTTC. The complete variable domain, with remaining parts taken from reference TRBV7-9 and TRBJ2-5, reads DTGVSQNPRHKITKRGQNVTFRCDPISEHNRLYWYRQTLGQGPEFLTYFQNEAQLEKSRLLSDRFSAERPKGSFSTLEIQRTEQGDSAMYLCASSFQSPQYFGPGTRLLVL.

A single count supports this clonotype. This sequence joins TRBV20-1 and TRBJ1-5; no reliable D call. The V gene's germline CDR1 is DFQATT and CDR2 SNEGSKA (reference sequence). The length of the CDR3 is 12 residues. V lost 7 bases and J 4 bases, leaving 11 bases between the germline ends. This chain's CDR3 is CSESKANQPQHF. The CDR3 DNA is TGCAGTGAATCGAAAGCTAATCAGCCCCAGCATTTT.

Ten or more counts support this clonotype. The chain is built from TRBV20-1 and TRBJ2-7; the match to TRBD2 covers 8 bases. CDR3 length: 15 residues. CDR1 DFQATT and CDR2 SNEGSKA come from the germline V gene (reference sequence). V dropped 2 bases and J dropped 0; count of bases not matched to a gene: 6. As DNA, the CDR3 is TGCAGTGCTAGACCTGGGACTAGTCTCTCCTACGAGCAGTACTTC. Its protein is CSARPGTSLSYEQYF.

The chain uses TRBV10-3 and TRBJ1-1, with a possible D match to TRBD1 (6 bases). Germline V CDR1 and CDR2: ENHRY, SYGVKD. The V and J ends lost 10 bases and 0 bases respectively, with 12 bases between them. There are 13 residues in the CDR3. This CDR3 reads CATPTGVNTEAFF. In DNA, the CDR3 is TGTGCCACCCCGACAGGAGTGAACACTGAAGCTTTCTTT.

This clonotype has a single count. The chain combines TRBV10-3 with TRBJ1-1, with 10 positions matching TRBD1. The germline gives CDR1 ENHRY, CDR2 SYGVKD. The CDR3 loop spans 15 amino acids. The trim removed 6 bases at V and 8 bases at J, leaving 12 bases unmatched. The CDR3 DNA reads TGTGCCATCAGCGAGCTGGGACAGGGGACGAGGGAAGCTTTCTTT. Translation gives CAISELGQGTREAFF.

This clonotype was seen a handful of times. V is TRBV7-9 and J is TRBJ1-2; D remains ambiguous. The germline V and J ends were trimmed by 3 bases and 6 bases, with 8 bases remaining between them. Germline-derived CDR1 and CDR2 are SEHNR and FQNEAQ (reference sequence). The CDR3 covers 12 residues. The chain's CDR3 is CASSFVEDGYTF. In nucleotides, the CDR3 is TGTGCCAGCAGCTTCGTGGAGGATGGCTACACCTTC.

The rearrangement links TRBV2 to TRBJ1-4; D is undetermined. Trimming pared 4 bases from V and 0 bases from J, leaving 9 bases between. Germline assignment: CDR1 SNHLY and CDR2 FYNNEI. CDR3 length equals 15 residues. In DNA form, the CDR3 reads TGTGCCAGCAGTGGGCAGATATCAACTAATGAAAAACTGTTTTTT. Translated: CASSGQISTNEKLFF.

This clonotype was picked up many times. This chain joins TRBV12-3 or TRBV12-4 and TRBJ2-5; maybe TRBD2 (6 bases). The CDR3 contains 13 residues. V gave up 6 bases and J gave up 5 bases, with 13 bases separating them. This chain's CDR3 is CASSRLEVETQYF. The CDR3 coding sequence is TGTGCCAGCAGCCGACTAGAGGTCGAGACCCAGTACTTC.

The V gene is TRBV5-4, the J gene TRBJ2-2; TRBD2 matches at 9 bases. The CDR3 sequence is 16 residues long. Losses at the gene ends were 2 bases for V and 5 bases for J; bases not matched to a gene: 7. Germline assignment: CDR1 SGHNT and CDR2 YYREEE (reference sequence). In nucleotides, the CDR3 is TGTGCCAGCAGCTTTGTTAGCGGGAGCAATACCGGGGAGCTGTTTTTT. Protein: CASSFVSGSNTGELFF.

For this clonotype: At one end the junction does not follow the germline gene, possibly because of a read error. This sequence joins TRBV7-3 and TRBJ2-7; 10 bases line up with TRBD1. Germline CDR1 reads SGHTA; CDR2 reads FQGTGA. This CDR3 region has 12 residues. The CDR3 DNA sequence: TGTGCCAGCGGTTCTGGGACAGGGGTCGGCATTTTC. Its translation: CASGSGTGVGIF.

The rearrangement joins TRBV7-3 to TRBJ1-3; D gene uncertain. Trimming removed 2 bases from V and 0 bases from J, with 8 bases in between. In germline, CDR1 is SGHTA, CDR2 FQGTGA. This CDR3 is built from 15 residues. The CDR3 nucleotides are TGTGCCAGCAGCTTATCGTCTAGCTCTGGAAACACCATATATTTT. Translating it yields CASSLSSSSGNTIYF.

This clonotype was recorded many times. This chain uses TRBV4-1 with TRBJ1-2; tentatively, D is TRBD1 (6 bases). Per germline, CDR1 MGHRA and CDR2 YSYEKL. CDR3 length: 15 amino acids. With 0 bases removed from V and 5 bases from J, the gap between germline ends came to 13 bases. CDR3 DNA: TGCGCCAGCAGCCAAGATATAAGGACAGAGTATGGCTACACCTTC. It specifies CASSQDIRTEYGYTF.

V and J are TRBV19 and TRBJ2-7; D gene unclear. Germline V gives CDR1 LNHDA, CDR2 SQIVND (reference sequence). CDR3 size: 15 residues. V lost 5 bases and J 0 bases, leaving 14 bases between the germline ends. CDR3 protein: CASSPVGLNSYEQYF. In DNA, the CDR3 is TGTGCCAGTAGTCCAGTCGGCTTAAACTCCTACGAGCAGTACTTC.

This chain connects TRBV10-3 to TRBJ2-1; 7 positions match TRBD2. The trim removed 3 bases at V and 5 bases at J, leaving 7 bases unmatched. Germline lookup yields CDR1 ENHRY and CDR2 SYGVKD. This CDR3 spans 15 amino acids. The CDR3 sequence: CAISEGLAGHNEQFF. DNA of the CDR3: TGTGCCATCAGTGAAGGGTTAGCGGGCCACAATGAGCAGTTCTTC.

This clonotype was counted once. The rearrangement links TRBV20-1 to TRBJ1-5, with D perhaps TRBD1 (6 bases). V gave up 0 bases and J gave up 6 bases, with 6 bases separating them. The CDR3 loop spans 12 amino acids. The germline gives CDR1 DFQATT, CDR2 SNEGSKA (reference sequence). The CDR3 protein is CSAREQGQPQHF. CDR3 DNA sequence: TGCAGTGCTAGAGAACAGGGTCAGCCCCAGCATTTT.

The CDR3 spells CSARTGRETQYF. CDR3 coding DNA: TGCAGTGCTAGGACCGGGCGCGAGACCCAGTACTTC. V and J are TRBV20-1 and TRBJ2-5; D uncertain. V dropped 3 bases and J dropped 5 bases, with 10 bases sitting between them. The CDR3 totals 12 residues. Germline CDR1 reads DFQATT; CDR2 reads SNEGSKA (reference sequence).

This clonotype was found many times. V is TRBV20-1 and J is TRBJ1-1; D remains unclear. CDR3 length equals 11 residues. CDR1 is DFQATT, CDR2 SNEGSKA, per germline (reference sequence). V lost 4 bases and J 11 bases, leaving 14 bases between the germline ends. The CDR3 bases are TGCAGTGCTACTCAATATAGCGATGCTTTCTTT. Encoded protein: CSATQYSDAFF.

The chain employs TRBV29-1 and TRBJ2-1, with D perhaps matching TRBD1 or TRBD2 (5 bases each). The CDR3 extends over 14 amino acids. The V and J ends lost 7 bases and 8 bases respectively, with 21 bases between them. The germline V gene encodes CDR1 SQVTM and CDR2 ANQGSEA. This chain's CDR3 is CSGGRASEGYEQFF. DNA for the CDR3: TGCAGCGGGGGACGGGCCTCCGAAGGGTATGAGCAGTTCTTC.

The chain is built from TRBV7-2 and TRBJ1-6; 9 bases fit TRBD1. The CDR3 is 13 residues long. The junction had 5 bases not matched to a gene; V was cut back by 6 bases and J by 11 bases. Germline CDR1 is SGHTA and CDR2 is FQGNSA. The CDR3, as DNA: TGTGCCAGCAGTGGACAGGGGCCGGCACCCCTCCACTTT. Encoded protein: CASSGQGPAPLHF.